The 20 T cell receptor beta chains reported below all come from one sample, sequenced in a study of neoadjuvant nivolumab and ipilimumab in lung cancer. The repertoire was sequenced with immunoSEQ multiplex PCR; TCRdb's copy has only in-frame clones and lacks some. The data hold about 3,500 clones, with around 88% observed a single time. The sample here was tumor tissue, taken after neoadjuvant nivolumab, alone or with ipilimumab, at or shortly before surgery. These receptors all stem from an adult with non-small cell lung cancer.

V gene TRBV6-5 combines with J gene TRBJ1-1; D gene unclear. V lost 8 bases and J 1 base, leaving 14 bases between the germline ends. The CDR3 contains 14 residues. Germline CDR1 and CDR2: MNHEY and SVGAGI. CDR3 bases: TGTGCCAGCCATAATACCGGCAGGAACACTGAAGCTTTCTTT. Its protein is CASHNTGRNTEAFF.

The chain joins TRBV5-4 to TRBJ1-2, with a possible D match to TRBD1 (5 bases). There are 13 residues in the CDR3. V was cut by 2 bases and J by 6 bases, with 11 bases left in between. Germline CDR1 SGHNT, CDR2 YYREEE (reference sequence). The CDR3 protein is CASSFKGGDGYTF. The DNA for the CDR3 is TGTGCCAGCAGCTTCAAGGGAGGGGATGGCTACACCTTC.

J is TRBJ2-1 and V is TRBV5-8; D is possibly TRBD1 (6 bases). Germline CDR1 is SGHTS and CDR2 is YDEGEE. Between the trimmed V and J ends, which lost 3 bases and 0 bases, there was a span of 10 bases. The CDR3 runs 15 residues. The DNA for the CDR3 is TGTGCCAGCAGCTCGGGACACGCCTCCTACAATGAGCAGTTCTTC. This encodes CASSSGHASYNEQFF. Drawing the rest from reference TRBV5-8 and TRBJ2-1, the complete variable domain is EAGVTQSPTHLIKTRGQQATLRCSPISGHTSVYWYQQALGLGLQFLLWYDEGEERNRGNFPPRFSGRQFPNYSSELNVNALELEDSALYLCASSSGHASYNEQFFGPGTRLTVL.

The chain links TRBV5-4 to TRBJ1-4; no reliable D call. The CDR3 is 14 residues long. CDR1 and CDR2 (germline): SGHNT, YYREEE (reference sequence). V lost 4 bases to trimming and J lost 0 bases, with 7 bases between them. The CDR3 protein is CASSQDSTNEKLFF. The CDR3 bases are TGTGCCAGCAGCCAGGACTCAACTAATGAAAAACTGTTTTTT.

This chain links TRBV4-3 with TRBJ1-4, with TRBD1 matching 10 bases. The CDR3 loop spans 14 amino acids. The germline V gene encodes CDR1 LGHNA and CDR2 YSLEER. V trimming: 3 bases; J trimming: 5 bases; junction bases outside the gene matches: 0. DNA of the CDR3: TGCGCCAGCAGCCAGGGACAGGGGAATGAAAAACTGTTTTTT. This codes for CASSQGQGNEKLFF.

This chain links TRBV2 with TRBJ1-2, with 7 bases that match TRBD1. The CDR3 sequence is 12 residues long. V gave up 8 bases and J gave up 4 bases; unmatched junction bases: 4. CDR1 is SNHLY and CDR2 is FYNNEI in the germline V gene. The CDR3 bases are TGTGCCAGCTCCCGGGACAGCTATGGCTACACCTTC. Translation gives CASSRDSYGYTF.

The gene calls are TRBV2 and TRBJ1-5; weak D call: TRBD1 (5 bases). Germline-derived CDR1 and CDR2 are SNHLY and FYNNEI. V was shortened by 3 bases and J by 1 base, with 10 bases between the two germline ends. This CDR3 comprises 15 residues. CDR3 sequence reads: CASSDGKGSNQPQHF. The CDR3 nucleotides read TGTGCCAGCAGTGACGGGAAGGGGAGCAATCAGCCCCAGCATTTT.

The chain couples TRBV7-8 to TRBJ2-7, with TRBD2 as a possible D gene (6 bases). The CDR3 has 16 residues. The germline V gene has CDR1 SGHVS and CDR2 FQNEAQ. The V gene lost 3 bases and the J gene lost 0 bases, with 15 bases spanning the gap. The CDR3 DNA is TGTGCCAGCAGCTTGGGGAGGACTATCCTCTCCTACGAGCAGTACTTC. Protein product: CASSLGRTILSYEQYF. Full variable domain (remainder filled in from reference TRBV7-8 and TRBJ2-7): GAGVSQSPRYKVAKRGQDVALRCDPISGHVSLFWYQQALGQGPEFLTYFQNEAQLDKSGLPSDRFFAERPEGSVSTLKIQRTQQEDSAVYLCASSLGRTILSYEQYFGPGTRLTVT.

This chain connects TRBV6-1 to TRBJ2-7; 8 nucleotides agree with TRBD1. J gave up 5 bases and V 1 base, and 4 bases lay outside the gene matches. There are 14 residues in the CDR3. From germline, CDR1 is MNHNS and CDR2 SASEGT. Written as DNA, the CDR3 is TGTGCCAGCAGTGAAGTAGGCAGGGGGCACGAGCAGTACTTC. As protein: CASSEVGRGHEQYF.

This clone showed up just a few times. The rearrangement uses TRBV7-2 and TRBJ1-6; 7 bases agree with TRBD1. Germline values: CDR1 SGHTA, CDR2 FQGNSA. The CDR3 has 15 residues. V lost 1 base to trimming and J lost 9 bases; unmatched junction nucleotides: 6. CDR3 in DNA: TGTGCCAGCAGCTTAGACCCGGGACAGAGTTCACCCCTCCACTTT. The encoded protein is CASSLDPGQSSPLHF.

The genes are TRBV4-3 and TRBJ2-7, with 8 bases fitting TRBD2. The CDR3 loop spans 13 amino acids. Per germline, CDR1 LGHNA and CDR2 YSLEER. The junction had 4 bases not matched to a gene; V was cut back by 4 bases and J by 5 bases. The CDR3 DNA sequence: TGCGCCAGCAGCCCGCCGGGAGGGGACGAGCAGTACTTC. This encodes CASSPPGGDEQYF.

The V gene is TRBV27, the J gene TRBJ1-2, with 8 bases that match TRBD1. This CDR3 has 15 amino acids. Germline V lookup: CDR1 MNHEY, CDR2 SMNVEV (reference sequence). V shed 5 bases, J shed 7 bases, and the junction held 12 bases outside the gene matches. This CDR3 is CASSETGVGSGGYTF. The CDR3 DNA reads TGTGCCAGCAGTGAGACAGGGGTTGGTTCGGGTGGCTACACCTTC.

DNA for the CDR3: TGCAGTGCTAGATTCAGAGAGACCCAGTACTTC. Protein product: CSARFRETQYF. The rearrangement joins TRBV20-1 to TRBJ2-5; D is uncertain. CDR3 length: 11 amino acids. Germline CDR1 and CDR2: DFQATT and SNEGSKA (reference sequence). Trimming pared 2 bases from V and 4 bases from J, leaving 5 bases between.

J is TRBJ1-2 and V is TRBV5-6; the D gene is possibly TRBD1 (6 bases). Germline V CDR1 and CDR2: SGHDT, YYEEEE. Trimming pared 0 bases from V and 8 bases from J, leaving 14 bases between. The CDR3 length is 14 residues. The CDR3 sequence: CASSLAGAHGGYTF. CDR3 bases: TGTGCCAGCAGCTTGGCAGGGGCCCACGGGGGCTACACCTTC.

V usage is TRBV7-6 and J usage is TRBJ2-1; perhaps TRBD2 as D (5 bases). V was clipped by 5 bases and J by 7 bases, with 12 bases between them. CDR1 is SGHVS, CDR2 FNYEAQ, per germline. This CDR3 is 13 amino acids long. CDR3 DNA: TGTGCCAGCAGCCCCCGAGGGCCAAATGAGCAGTTCTTC. It specifies CASSPRGPNEQFF.

In its sample, this clone was seen once. The genes are TRBV18 and TRBJ2-1; D call uncertain. V was cut by 2 bases and J by 3 bases, with 8 bases left in between. The CDR3 length is 14 residues. Germline assignment: CDR1 KGHSH and CDR2 LQKENI. Written as DNA, the CDR3 is TGTGCCAGCTCACCAAAAGACCGCTACAATGAGCAGTTCTTC. This sequence encodes CASSPKDRYNEQFF.

This sequence joins TRBV7-2 and TRBJ1-2; 9 bases fit TRBD1. The CDR3 is 15 residues long. Looked up from germline, CDR1 is SGHTA and CDR2 is FQGNSA. The J segment lost 8 bases and the V segment lost 1 base, leaving 8 bases of the junction unmatched. This chain's CDR3 is CASSLVGQGVEGYTF. The CDR3 DNA reads TGTGCCAGCAGCTTAGTGGGACAGGGAGTGGAAGGCTACACCTTC.

CDR3: CASSSIRDRGMNTEAFF. Written as DNA, the CDR3 is TGTGCCAGTAGTAGTATCCGGGACAGGGGGATGAACACTGAAGCTTTCTTT. The chain has TRBV19 and TRBJ1-1, with TRBD1 matching over 11 bases. The germline V gene has CDR1 LNHDA and CDR2 SQIVND (reference sequence). Germline trimming cut 4 bases from V and 0 bases from J; bases unmatched to any gene: 7. The CDR3 consists of 17 residues.

This chain connects TRBV9 to TRBJ2-3; the D gene could be TRBD1 or TRBD2 (6 bases each). The CDR3 has 15 residues. V shed 5 bases and J shed 4 bases, with 17 bases lying between them. From germline, CDR1 is SGDLS and CDR2 YYNGEE. The CDR3 DNA reads TGTGCCAGCAGGAGGGGGGCTACCCCCGCAGATACGCAGTATTTT. Translation gives CASRRGATPADTQYF.

This clone was counted a few times. This chain connects TRBV5-1 to TRBJ2-1, with D perhaps matching TRBD2 (6 bases). V was trimmed by 0 bases and J by 2 bases, leaving 15 bases between them. The germline V gene has CDR1 SGHRS and CDR2 YFSETQ. CDR3 length: 17 residues. In nucleotides, the CDR3 is TGCGCCAGCAGCTTGGAGGATAGCGGCGGGGCCTACAATGAGCAGTTCTTC. Its translation is CASSLEDSGGAYNEQFF. Full variable domain (missing parts from reference TRBV5-1 and TRBJ2-1): KAGVTQTPRYLIKTRGQQVTLSCSPISGHRSVSWYQQTPGQGLQFLFEYFSETQRNKGNFPGRFSGRQFSNSRSEMNVSTLELGDSALYLCASSLEDSGGAYNEQFFGPGTRLTVL.